These 24 T cell receptor beta chains share one sample of origin, sequenced in a study of T cell changes during pregnancy in multiple sclerosis. Assay used: immunoSEQ multiplex PCR; TCRdb lists only in-frame clones, some missing. The sample lists some 42,000 clones, roughly 85% occurring once. The source material was CD4+ T cells from peripheral blood mononuclear cells, sampled after pregnancy. Source of these receptors: a female donor with multiple sclerosis, enrolled in a pregnancy study.

The chain uses TRBV9 and TRBJ1-3, with unresolved D. This CDR3 is built from 15 residues. V was shortened by 0 bases and J by 0 bases, with 7 bases between the two germline ends. Germline-derived CDR1 and CDR2 are SGDLS and YYNGEE. In DNA form, the CDR3 reads TGTGCCAGCAGCGTAGTGGGGAGCTCTGGAAACACCATATATTTT. The encoded protein is CASSVVGSSGNTIYF.

The CDR3 loop reads CASSLVGVSNSPLHF. DNA for the CDR3: TGTGCCAGCAGCTTAGTAGGGGTTAGTAATTCACCCCTCCACTTT. J is TRBJ1-6 and V is TRBV7-2; possible D gene TRBD1, 5 bases. The length of the CDR3 is 15 residues. CDR1 is SGHTA, CDR2 FQGNSA, per germline. Trimming removed 1 base from V and 6 bases from J, with 10 bases in between.

V gene TRBV5-1 combines with J gene TRBJ2-1, with D perhaps matching TRBD1 (5 bases). Trimming took 1 base from V and 9 from J, leaving 23 bases between them. The CDR3 sequence is 17 residues long. Germline V gene sequence: CDR1 SGHRS, CDR2 YFSETQ. The CDR3 spells CASSLYQGSIRSGEQFF. For the CDR3, the DNA is TGCGCCAGCAGCTTGTACCAGGGAAGTATACGGTCGGGTGAGCAGTTCTTC.

This clone occurred a few times. This rearrangement joins TRBV7-6 to TRBJ1-1; D is ambiguous. This CDR3 is 14 amino acids long. V lost 6 bases and J 2 bases, leaving 13 bases between the germline ends. CDR1 is SGHVS, CDR2 FNYEAQ, per germline. CDR3 DNA: TGTGCCAGCAGTGCTACTCCTTCCAACACTGAAGCTTTCTTT. Its protein is CASSATPSNTEAFF. Full variable domain (outside the CDR3, taken from reference TRBV7-6 and TRBJ1-1): GAGVSQSPRYKVTKRGQDVALRCDPISGHVSLYWYRQALGQGPEFLTYFNYEAQQDKSGLPNDRFSAERPEGSISTLTIQRTEQRDSAMYRCASSATPSNTEAFFGQGTRLTVV.

The CDR3 loop reads CASSLARTSGGSSTGELFF. The CDR3 DNA follows: TGTGCCAGCAGCTTAGCCCGGACTAGCGGGGGGTCTTCTACCGGGGAGCTGTTTTTT. The V gene is TRBV7-2, the J gene TRBJ2-2, with 14 bases identical to TRBD2. V gave up 0 bases and J gave up 5 bases; unmatched junction bases: 8. CDR1 and CDR2 (germline): SGHTA, FQGNSA. This CDR3 is built from 19 residues. Using reference TRBV7-2 and TRBJ2-2 for the parts outside the CDR3, the full variable domain is GAGVSQSPSNKVTEKGKDVELRCDPISGHTALYWYRQSLGQGLEFLIYFQGNSAPDKSGLPSDRFSAERTGGSVSTLTIQRTQQEDSAVYLCASSLARTSGGSSTGELFFGEGSRLTVL.

The rearrangement links TRBV10-1 to TRBJ2-1; weak D call: TRBD2 (5 bases). The V gene lost 6 bases and the J gene lost 6 bases, with 12 bases spanning the gap. CDR3 size: 13 residues. In germline, CDR1 is WNHNN, CDR2 SYGVQD (reference sequence). In DNA, the CDR3 is TGCGCCAGCAGGTCTGACTACCTCAATGAGCAGTTCTTC. This translates into CASRSDYLNEQFF.

This sequence joins TRBV7-3 and TRBJ2-3; D not certain. Deletions cut 4 bases from V and 1 base from J, with 12 bases between. The CDR3 contains 15 residues. Germline V lookup: CDR1 SGHTA, CDR2 FQGTGA. CDR3 nucleotide sequence: TGTGCCAGCAGCTCCTTGTCGTCGGGCACAGATACGCAGTATTTT. It translates to CASSSLSSGTDTQYF.

The chain joins TRBV4-1 to TRBJ2-2, with 7 bases lining up with TRBD1. Germline-derived CDR1 and CDR2 are MGHRA and YSYEKL. The CDR3 extends over 14 amino acids. Trimming removed 4 bases from V and 2 bases from J; junction bases left unmatched: 1. The DNA of the CDR3 is TGCGCCAGCAGCCGGGACAGCAACACCGGGGAGCTGTTTTTT. Translating gives CASSRDSNTGELFF.

This chain joins TRBV5-1 and TRBJ1-2, with TRBD1 as a possible D gene (6 bases). This CDR3 has 12 amino acids. V lost 7 bases, J lost 7 bases, and 14 bases lay in between. CDR1 and CDR2 (germline): SGHRS, YFSETQ. CDR3 coding DNA: TGCGCCAGCGGCCAGGGGAATGGTGGCTACACCTTC. This encodes CASGQGNGGYTF. The full variable domain, completed using reference TRBV5-1 and TRBJ1-2, is KAGVTQTPRYLIKTRGQQVTLSCSPISGHRSVSWYQQTPGQGLQFLFEYFSETQRNKGNFPGRFSGRQFSNSRSEMNVSTLELGDSALYLCASGQGNGGYTFGSGTRLTVV.

The chain recombines TRBV6-1 with TRBJ2-4, with 12 bases that match TRBD2. CDR3 length: 15 amino acids. J was trimmed by 10 bases and V by 4 bases; bases with no gene match: 8. Germline V gene sequence: CDR1 MNHNS, CDR2 SASEGT. CDR3 amino acids: CASSVLAGGPGIQYF. DNA of the CDR3: TGTGCCAGCAGTGTCCTAGCGGGGGGGCCAGGTATTCAGTACTTC.

The gene calls are TRBV28 and TRBJ2-7; 12 bases match TRBD2. The V gene end was trimmed by 3 bases and the J gene end by 2 bases; junction bases not matched to a gene: 5. Germline V gene sequence: CDR1 MDHEN, CDR2 SYDVKM. The CDR3 extends over 16 amino acids. The CDR3 region is CASSFPTSGGTYEQYF. In DNA, the CDR3 is TGTGCCAGCAGTTTTCCGACTAGCGGGGGCACCTACGAGCAGTACTTC.

V is TRBV19 and J is TRBJ2-2; D might be TRBD1 (6 bases). The CDR3 totals 15 residues. The germline CDR1 and CDR2 sequences are LNHDA and SQIVND (reference sequence). V lost 5 bases to trimming and J lost 3 bases, with 13 bases between them. The CDR3 is CASSYRQADTGELFF. The DNA for the CDR3 is TGTGCCAGTAGTTATAGACAGGCGGACACCGGGGAGCTGTTTTTT. Variable domain in full (rest from reference TRBV19 and TRBJ2-2): DGGITQSPKYLFRKEGQNVTLSCEQNLNHDAMYWYRQDPGQGLRLIYYSQIVNDFQKGDIAEGYSVSREKKESFPLTVTSAQKNPTAFYLCASSYRQADTGELFFGEGSRLTVL.

The chain has TRBV5-8 and TRBJ1-5, with D possibly TRBD1 on 5 matching bases. V was cut by 0 bases and J by 7 bases, with 11 bases left in between. CDR3 length: 14 residues. Germline V lookup: CDR1 SGHTS, CDR2 YDEGEE. CDR3 DNA sequence: TGTGCCAGCAGCTTGGTATCGGGGGACCAGCCCCAGCATTTT. This encodes CASSLVSGDQPQHF.

As DNA, the CDR3 is TGCGCCAGCAGCTTGTACCGGGACAGGGATCAGGCCCAGTACTTC. It specifies CASSLYRDRDQAQYF. V usage is TRBV5-1 and J usage is TRBJ2-5, with 9 bases lining up with TRBD1. The CDR3 extends over 15 amino acids. J gave up 9 bases and V 1 base, and 10 bases lay outside the gene matches. The germline CDR1 and CDR2 sequences are SGHRS and YFSETQ.

This clone is a singleton in its sample. The V call is TRBV9, the J call TRBJ2-1; 8 bases align to TRBD2. The CDR3 totals 16 residues. Losses at the gene ends were 1 base for V and 7 bases for J; bases not matched to a gene: 10. CDR1 is SGDLS and CDR2 is YYNGEE in the germline V gene. This chain's CDR3 is CASSVTPGGAGNEQFF. DNA for the CDR3: TGTGCCAGCAGCGTAACTCCCGGGGGGGCCGGTAATGAGCAGTTCTTC. The complete variable domain, with remaining parts taken from reference TRBV9 and TRBJ2-1, reads DSGVTQTPKHLITATGQRVTLRCSPRSGDLSVYWYQQSLDQGLQFLIQYYNGEERAKGNILERFSAQQFPDLHSELNLSSLELGDSALYFCASSVTPGGAGNEQFFGPGTRLTVL.

The chain has TRBV6-5 and TRBJ2-7; a weak D match, TRBD1 (5 bases). The CDR3 covers 14 residues. V dropped 3 bases and J dropped 3 bases, with 12 bases sitting between them. CDR1 and CDR2 from the germline V gene are MNHEY and SVGAGI. In DNA form, the CDR3 reads TGTGCCAGCAGTTATAAGGACACACACTACGAGCAGTACTTC. Translated: CASSYKDTHYEQYF.

The chain uses TRBV30 and TRBJ2-1; D might be TRBD1 (6 bases). V dropped 3 bases and J dropped 7 bases, with 25 bases sitting between them. The CDR3 totals 17 residues. Germline V gene data show CDR1 as GTSNPN and CDR2 as SVGIG (reference sequence). The CDR3 here is CAWSSIWGWGRRNEQFF. The CDR3 DNA follows: TGTGCCTGGAGCTCAATCTGGGGCTGGGGGCGGCGTAATGAGCAGTTCTTC.

This chain links TRBV19 with TRBJ1-6; D is undetermined. Germline values: CDR1 LNHDA, CDR2 SQIVND (reference sequence). The CDR3 is made up of 14 amino acids. Trimming left V 5 bases short and J 7 bases short, with 12 bases between. The CDR3 DNA reads as TGTGCCAGTAGTCTCCTCGGGGAAAATTCACCCCTCCACTTT. It encodes CASSLLGENSPLHF.

The chain couples TRBV25-1 to TRBJ1-1; tentatively, D is TRBD1 (5 bases). The CDR3 extends over 12 amino acids. Trimming pared 7 bases from V and 8 bases from J, leaving 14 bases between. Germline V CDR1 and CDR2: MGHDK, SYGVNS. CDR3 amino acids: CASMTVGREAFF. For the CDR3, the DNA is TGTGCCAGCATGACAGTGGGGAGGGAAGCTTTCTTT.

The chain recombines TRBV30 with TRBJ2-4; a possible D gene is TRBD2 (6 bases). This CDR3 has 11 residues. From germline, CDR1 is GTSNPN and CDR2 SVGIG (reference sequence). V was pared by 2 bases and J by 8 bases, with 7 bases between. CDR3 sequence reads: CAWSWGDIQYF. The DNA of the CDR3 is TGTGCCTGGAGTTGGGGGGACATTCAGTACTTC.

The J gene is TRBJ1-2, the V gene TRBV5-1; the D gene is possibly TRBD1 (5 bases). Germline V lookup: CDR1 SGHRS, CDR2 YFSETQ. Trimming removed 7 bases from V and 0 bases from J, with 16 bases in between. The CDR3 spans 15 residues. The CDR3 is CASRPPGYTNYGYTF. The CDR3 nucleotides read TGCGCCAGCCGCCCTCCAGGGTACACTAACTATGGCTACACCTTC.

This clone has only a few counts. The rearrangement joins TRBV11-3 to TRBJ1-3; D is ambiguous. Trimming took off 1 base at V and 0 bases at J, with 4 bases between the two ends. Germline loops: CDR1 SGHNT, CDR2 YENEEA. The CDR3 spans 14 residues. In DNA form, the CDR3 reads TGTGCCAGCAGCTTAGGCGACTCTGGAAACACCATATATTTT. It is translated as CASSLGDSGNTIYF.

The V gene is TRBV7-6, the J gene TRBJ2-5, with a possible D match to TRBD2 (6 bases). The V gene lost 4 bases and the J gene lost 5 bases, with 8 bases spanning the gap. The CDR3 runs 12 residues. The germline gives CDR1 SGHVS, CDR2 FNYEAQ. The CDR3 sequence: CASSWAGETQYF. CDR3 in DNA: TGTGCCAGCAGCTGGGCGGGGGAGACCCAGTACTTC.

This clone came up once. V usage is TRBV6-4 and J usage is TRBJ1-3, with a weak D call TRBD1 (5 bases). Germline V gene data show CDR1 as MRHNA and CDR2 as SNTAGT. With 8 bases removed from V and 0 bases from J, the gap between germline ends came to 11 bases. The CDR3 is 14 amino acids. In DNA form, the CDR3 reads TGTGCCAGCCCGGGACTCAACTCTGGAAACACCATATATTTT. It encodes CASPGLNSGNTIYF.